Detailed here is one TCR beta chain. Its antigen remains unknown. The data stem from a study of OX40 agonist ivuxolimab in advanced cancers. Study as a whole: Patients got intravenous ivuxolimab at 0.01 to 10 mg/kg every 2 weeks. Age averaged about 60 years (range roughly 23 to 90), and more than 80% were male. Study-level results: With doses of 0.1 to 3.0 mg/kg, CD4+ and CD8+ blood T cells had undergone clonal expansion by week 6.

Assay: immunoSEQ multiplex PCR; the TCRdb copy retains only in-frame clones and omits some. The sample consists of 30,000 to 40,000 clones, roughly 80% of them appearing once. Trimming removed 0 bases at V and 2 bases at J, with 11 bases between. The V gene's germline CDR1 is MGHRA and CDR2 YSYEKL. The CDR3 has 15 residues. Autoimmune disease history or systemic immunosuppression was exclusionary. The sample here was CD4+ or CD8+ T cells sorted from blood, taken in a trial of the OX40 agonist ivuxolimab. The genes are TRBV4-1 and TRBJ2-7; D not resolved. The sequence was collected from an adult with an advanced solid tumor such as melanoma, head and neck, liver or kidney cancer. The CDR3 nucleotides read TGCGCCAGCAGCCAAGAAGATCGAAGTGCCTACGAGCAGTACTTC. This gives the protein CASSQEDRSAYEQYF.